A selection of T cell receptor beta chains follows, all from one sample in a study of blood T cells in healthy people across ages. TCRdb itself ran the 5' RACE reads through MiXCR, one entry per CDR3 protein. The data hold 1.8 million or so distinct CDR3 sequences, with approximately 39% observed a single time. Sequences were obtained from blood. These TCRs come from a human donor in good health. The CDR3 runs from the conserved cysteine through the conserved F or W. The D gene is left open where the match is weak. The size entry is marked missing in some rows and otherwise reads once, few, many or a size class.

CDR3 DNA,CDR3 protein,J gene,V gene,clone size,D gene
TGTGCCAGCAGCTTCGGACTAGCGGGGTCCTACGAGGGTGAGCAGTTCTTC,CASSFGLAGSYEGEQFF,TRBJ2-1,TRBV11-1,few,TRBD2
TGTGCCAGCAGCCTTCAGCCCCCTAGCGAGATAGCGGTCTACGAGCAGTACTTC,CASSLQPPSEIAVYEQYF,TRBJ2-7,TRBV6-1,few,.
TGTGCCAGCAGCCAGTTGGGAGGGAGTTATGGCTACACCTTC,CASSQLGGSYGYTF,TRBJ1-2,TRBV3-1,.,.
TGTGCCAGCAGCTTCCAATACCCTACAGATACGCAGTATTTT,CASSFQYPTDTQYF,TRBJ2-3,TRBV11-2,many,.
TGTGCCAGCAGCCGTTATGTGGGGGCTGGCTACACCTTC,CASSRYVGAGYTF,TRBJ1-2,TRBV27,.,.
TGCGCCAGCAGCCAAGATTGGGCAGGGCAAAACTATGGCTACACCTTC,CASSQDWAGQNYGYTF,TRBJ1-2,TRBV4-3,.,.
TGTGCCAGCAGCCAAGTGGAAGCGATTCAGTACTTC,CASSQVEAIQYF,TRBJ2-4,TRBV4-2,.,.
TGTGCCAGCAGCTGGGACGGACTATTTAACTATGGCTACACCTTC,CASSWDGLFNYGYTF,TRBJ1-2,TRBV7-9,few,.
TGTGCCAGCAGCTCCTCGACAGGGCATACCTACGAGCAGTACTTC,CASSSSTGHTYEQYF,TRBJ2-7,TRBV7-2,.,TRBD1
TGTGCCAGCAGCCGACAGGGGATGGAAAGCTACACCTTC,CASSRQGMESYTF,TRBJ1-2,TRBV7-2,.,TRBD1
TGCAGCGTTGTGGAGACTACCACCTACAATGAGCAGTTCTTC,CSVVETTTYNEQFF,TRBJ2-1,TRBV29-1,.,.
TGCAGCGGGCGGATAGAGCAGAACAATTACAATGAGCAGTACTTC,CSGRIEQNNYNEQYF,TRBJ2-7,TRBV29-1,once,.
TGCGCCAGCAGCCAACCCGGGAGAACTAGCGGGCGAGATATGCAGTATTTT,CASSQPGRTSGRDMQYF,TRBJ2-3,TRBV4-1,.,TRBD2
TGCAGTGCTAGAGGTTTTATACAGGGGGGCGAGCAGTACTTC,CSARGFIQGGEQYF,TRBJ2-7,TRBV20-1,few,TRBD1
TGTGCCAGCAGCGTAGGGCCGAGCGAGCAGTACTTC,CASSVGPSEQYF,TRBJ2-7,TRBV9,.,.
TGCAGTGCCCCAGCAGGTATTATTAACAATGAGCAGTTCTTC,CSAPAGIINNEQFF,TRBJ2-1,TRBV20-1,few,.
TGTGCCAGCAGCTTGGGTGGGACAGGGAGAAACTATGGCTACACCTTC,CASSLGGTGRNYGYTF,TRBJ1-2,TRBV7-2,few,TRBD1
TGCAGTGCCCTAAACCCAACAGGGACGAACACTGAAGCTTTCTTT,CSALNPTGTNTEAFF,TRBJ1-1,TRBV20-1,few,.
TGTGCCAGCGGACTACAGGGAAGGAACACTGAAGCTTTCTTT,CASGLQGRNTEAFF,TRBJ1-1,TRBV12-3/TRBV12-4,few,.
TGTGCCTTAACGATCGGAGAGACCCAGTACTTC,CALTIGETQYF,TRBJ2-5,TRBV12-3/TRBV12-4,.,.
TGTGCCAGCTCGGACGGCTCCGATACGCAGTATTTT,CASSDGSDTQYF,TRBJ2-3,TRBV7-9,.,.
TGTGCCAGCAGCTTAGACAGGGCGTTCGGTGGCTACACCTTC,CASSLDRAFGGYTF,TRBJ1-2,TRBV11-3,.,.
TGTGCCAGCAGCCCGGGACTAGCGGGGATCTACAATGAGCAGTTCTTC,CASSPGLAGIYNEQFF,TRBJ2-1,TRBV14,.,TRBD2
TGTGCCAGCAGTACAACTGAGGTTTATAATTCACCCCTCCACTTT,CASSTTEVYNSPLHF,TRBJ1-6,TRBV12-3/TRBV12-4,few,.
TGCGCCAGCAGCCAACCCACGGGGGACCGCCATCAGCCCCAGCATTTT,CASSQPTGDRHQPQHF,TRBJ1-5,TRBV4-1,few,.
TGTGCCACCAGCAGAGATGGCACAGGGGGCTACGAGCAGTACTTC,CATSRDGTGGYEQYF,TRBJ2-7,TRBV15,few,TRBD1
TGTGCCAGCAGCCAGGATGGGACCCCATCGGACGAGCAGTACTTC,CASSQDGTPSDEQYF,TRBJ2-7,TRBV4-2,.,.
TGCAGTGCTCGTCGGACAGGGCTGACTGAAGCTTTCTTT,CSARRTGLTEAFF,TRBJ1-1,TRBV20-1,.,TRBD1
TGTGCCAGCAGCGCGACAGGGGGCATTGGCTACTATGGCTACACCTTC,CASSATGGIGYYGYTF,TRBJ1-2,TRBV9,.,TRBD1
TGTGCCAGCAGCCCCGAGCGTACCTCCTACAATGAGCAGTTCTTC,CASSPERTSYNEQFF,TRBJ2-1,TRBV13,.,.
TGTGCCAGCAGTCCGCCCGGACAGGGGAGAGACATTCAGTACTTC,CASSPPGQGRDIQYF,TRBJ2-4,TRBV28,.,TRBD1
TGCGCCAGCAGCCAAGAGGGGTTACCCGGCTCCACAGATACGCAGTATTTT,CASSQEGLPGSTDTQYF,TRBJ2-3,TRBV4-3,.,.
TGTGCCAGCTCCCTAACCAGAACAAGCTCATCCGAGCAGTACTTC,CASSLTRTSSSEQYF,TRBJ2-7,TRBV18,many,.
TGTGCCAGCACCCACGCCGGGAACAATGAGAAGTTCTTC,CASTHAGNNEKFF,TRBJ2-1,TRBV12-3/TRBV12-4,once,.
TGCAGTGCTCCTCCCGGGGACAGCACAGATACGCAGTATTTT,CSAPPGDSTDTQYF,TRBJ2-3,TRBV20-1,.,.
TGTGCCAGCAGCTTGTTGGCGGGTCAGCCCCAGTACTTC,CASSLLAGQPQYF,TRBJ2-5,TRBV5-6,.,.
TGCGCCAGCAGCTTGGCCTCCGCGGGGGCTATCAATGAGCAGTTCTTC,CASSLASAGAINEQFF,TRBJ2-1,TRBV5-1,.,.
TGTGCCAGTAGTGATCCAGGGGGTAACTATGGCTACACCTTC,CASSDPGGNYGYTF,TRBJ1-2,TRBV19,few,TRBD1
TGTGCCAGCAGTTTCGCCTTGGCGGGCAATCAGCCCCAGCATTTT,CASSFALAGNQPQHF,TRBJ1-5,TRBV12-3/TRBV12-4,.,.
TGCAGCGCAGAAACCGGGACAGGGGGCAACGAGCAGTACTTC,CSAETGTGGNEQYF,TRBJ2-7,TRBV29-1,.,TRBD1